The clone carrying this T cell receptor (beta chain) was counted between two and nine times. These data originate in a study of CD8+ T cells in alopecia areata. V gave up 4 bases and J gave up 1 base, with 7 bases separating them. CDR1 MNHNS and CDR2 SASEGT come from the germline V gene. The CDR3 totals 13 residues. Regarding treatment: oral pan-JAK inhibitor, 5-10 mg twice daily. TCR sequencing used cDNA made by reverse transcription of extracted RNA. The method was immunoSEQ multiplex PCR; TCRdb's version includes in-frame clones alone and lacks a portion of them. The sample shows some 220,000 clones, under 60% of them seen only once.

The sequence came from a human donor with alopecia areata. V is TRBV6-1 and J is TRBJ1-1, with D unclear. The specimen comprised CD4+ T cells sorted from blood, sampled at week 4, from a patient treated with tofacitinib. CDR3 in amino acids: CASSVGPNTEAFF. The CDR3, as DNA: TGTGCCAGCAGTGTTGGGCCGAACACTGAAGCTTTCTTT.